This T cell receptor beta chain was captured by sequencing in a study of follicular helper T cells after annual influenza vaccination. Repertoires were generated with immunoSEQ multiplex PCR, while TCRdb's copy carries only in-frame clones and drops some. The sample has approximately 30,000 clones, 80% to 90% seen once. Time point of the sample: 2014-2015 season, pre-vaccination. Before and after seasonal inactivated influenza vaccination, adults gave blood for sorting CD4 subsets for sequencing. Excluded were substance abuse, HIV/AIDS, active cancer, immunomodulatory drugs and active illness. Each time point used about 35 to 110 mL of blood. Regarding this clone: A read error may account for a junction end that differs from germline.

The clonotype originates from an adult who received the influenza vaccine. This specimen consisted of CXCR5+ CD38- circulating T follicular helper cells from blood, obtained on the day of influenza vaccination. This sample's subset: circulating Tfh, non-naive CD4+CXCR5+PD-1+ (ICOS+CD38+ or ICOS-CD38-).

In DNA form, the CDR3 reads TGTGCCAGCAGTTTAGCGGAGTTT. It encodes CASSLAEF. The gene calls are TRBV28 and TRBJ1-4, with D hard to call. This CDR3 contains 8 residues. Looked up from germline, CDR1 is MDHEN and CDR2 is SYDVKM.